This T cell receptor beta chain is from a study of OX40 agonist ivuxolimab in advanced cancers. Of note for this clone: The sample has other DNA sequences that encode this CDR3 too.

Using immunoSEQ multiplex PCR, the repertoire was profiled, and TCRdb retains in-frame clones only, with some absent. The repertoire has around 140,000 clones, approximately 94% of them found once; the top ten carry approximately 1%. J lost 3 bases, V lost 4 bases, and 5 bases had no gene match. The CDR3 loop spans 14 amino acids. The V gene's germline CDR1 is SNHLY and CDR2 FYNNEI. The sequencing used CD4+ or CD8+ T cells sorted from blood, collected in a trial of the OX40 agonist ivuxolimab. The rearrangement uses TRBV2 and TRBJ2-7; 8 bases fit TRBD2. The clonotype was recovered from an adult with an advanced solid tumor such as melanoma, head and neck, liver or kidney cancer. Here the CDR3 DNA reads TGTGCCAGCAGTGTAGGAACTAGCGGCTACGAGCAGTACTTC. It codes for CASSVGTSGYEQYF. Full variable domain (missing parts from reference TRBV2 and TRBJ2-7): EPEVTQTPSHQVTQMGQEVILRCVPISNHLYFYWYRQILGQKVEFLVSFYNNEISEKSEIFDDQFSVERPDGSNFTLKIRSTKLEDSAMYFCASSVGTSGYEQYFGPGTRLTVT.